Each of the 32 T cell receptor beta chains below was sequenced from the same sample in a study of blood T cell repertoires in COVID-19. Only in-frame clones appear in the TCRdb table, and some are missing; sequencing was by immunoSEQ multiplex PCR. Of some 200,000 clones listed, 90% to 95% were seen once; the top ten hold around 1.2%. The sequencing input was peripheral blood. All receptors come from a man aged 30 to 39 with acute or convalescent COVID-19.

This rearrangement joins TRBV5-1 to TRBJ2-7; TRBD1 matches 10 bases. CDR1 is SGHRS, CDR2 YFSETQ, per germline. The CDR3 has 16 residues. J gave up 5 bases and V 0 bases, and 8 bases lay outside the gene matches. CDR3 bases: TGCGCCAGCAGCTTGGGGCCGGGACAGGGGTTCGACGAGCAGTACTTC. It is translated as CASSLGPGQGFDEQYF.

The CDR3 here is CASSIGANEQFF. In DNA form, the CDR3 reads TGTGCCAGCAGCATAGGGGCGAATGAGCAGTTCTTC. The chain recombines TRBV5-6 with TRBJ2-1; D perhaps matches TRBD1 (5 bases). V lost 4 bases and J 7 bases, leaving 9 bases between the germline ends. Per germline, CDR1 SGHDT and CDR2 YYEEEE. The CDR3 covers 12 residues.

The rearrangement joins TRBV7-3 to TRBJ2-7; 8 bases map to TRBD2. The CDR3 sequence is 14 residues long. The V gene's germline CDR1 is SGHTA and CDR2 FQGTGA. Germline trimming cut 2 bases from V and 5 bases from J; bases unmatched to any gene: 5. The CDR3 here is CASSLLGRADEQYF. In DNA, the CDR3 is TGTGCCAGCAGCTTACTCGGGAGGGCCGACGAGCAGTACTTC.

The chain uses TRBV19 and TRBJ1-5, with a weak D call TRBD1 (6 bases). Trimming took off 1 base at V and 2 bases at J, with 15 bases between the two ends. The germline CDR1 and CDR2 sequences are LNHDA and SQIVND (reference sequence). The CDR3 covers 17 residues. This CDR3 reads CASSIGSGRGGNQPQHF. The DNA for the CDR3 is TGTGCCAGTAGTATAGGTTCCGGCAGGGGTGGCAATCAGCCCCAGCATTTT.

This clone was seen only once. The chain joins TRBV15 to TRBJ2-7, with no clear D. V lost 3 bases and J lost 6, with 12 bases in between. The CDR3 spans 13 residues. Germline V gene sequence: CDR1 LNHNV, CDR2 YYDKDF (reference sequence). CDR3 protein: CATSSFRRSEQYF. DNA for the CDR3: TGTGCCACCAGCAGCTTCAGGCGAAGCGAGCAGTACTTC.

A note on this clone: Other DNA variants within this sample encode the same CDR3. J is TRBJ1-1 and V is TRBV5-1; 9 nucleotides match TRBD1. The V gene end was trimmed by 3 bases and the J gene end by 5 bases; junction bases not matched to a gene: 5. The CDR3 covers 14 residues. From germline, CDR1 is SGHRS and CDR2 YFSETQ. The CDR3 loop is CASSSRQGGTEAFF. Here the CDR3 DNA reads TGCGCCAGCAGCTCGCGACAGGGGGGGACTGAAGCTTTCTTT.

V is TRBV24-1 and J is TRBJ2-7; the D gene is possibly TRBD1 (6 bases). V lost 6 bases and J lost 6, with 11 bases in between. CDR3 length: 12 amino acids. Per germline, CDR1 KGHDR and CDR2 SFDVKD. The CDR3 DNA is TGTGCCACCAGTCTAACAGGGCGCGAGCAGTACTTC. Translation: CATSLTGREQYF.

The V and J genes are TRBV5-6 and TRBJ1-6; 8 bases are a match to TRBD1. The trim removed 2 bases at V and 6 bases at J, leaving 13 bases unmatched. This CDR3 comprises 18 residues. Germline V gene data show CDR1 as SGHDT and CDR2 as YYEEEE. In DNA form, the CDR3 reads TGTGCCAGCAGCTTCGATGTTCGACAGGGGTCAGGTAATTCACCCCTCCACTTT. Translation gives CASSFDVRQGSGNSPLHF.

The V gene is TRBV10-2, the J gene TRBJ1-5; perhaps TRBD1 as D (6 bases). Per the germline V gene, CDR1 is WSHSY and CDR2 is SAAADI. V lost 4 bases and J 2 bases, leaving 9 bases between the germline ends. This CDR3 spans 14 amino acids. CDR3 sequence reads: CASSAGDGNQPQHF. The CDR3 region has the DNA TGCGCCAGCAGTGCAGGGGACGGCAATCAGCCCCAGCATTTT.

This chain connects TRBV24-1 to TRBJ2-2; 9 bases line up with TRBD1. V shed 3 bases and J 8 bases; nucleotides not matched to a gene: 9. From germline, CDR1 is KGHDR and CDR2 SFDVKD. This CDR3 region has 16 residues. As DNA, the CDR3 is TGTGCCACCAGTGATCGGGGACAGGGACCCCAAGGGGAGCTGTTTTTT. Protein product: CATSDRGQGPQGELFF.

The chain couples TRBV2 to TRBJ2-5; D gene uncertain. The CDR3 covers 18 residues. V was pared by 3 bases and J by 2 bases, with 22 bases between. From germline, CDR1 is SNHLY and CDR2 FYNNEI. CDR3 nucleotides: TGTGCCAGCAGTGAGGAAAAAAAACAGACCAAAAAACAAGAGACCCAGTACTTC. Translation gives CASSEEKKQTKKQETQYF.

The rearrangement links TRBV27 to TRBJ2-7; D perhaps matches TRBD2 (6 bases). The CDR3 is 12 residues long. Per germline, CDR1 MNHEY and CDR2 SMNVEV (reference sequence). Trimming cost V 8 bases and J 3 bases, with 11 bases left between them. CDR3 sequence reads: CASRGGYYEQYF. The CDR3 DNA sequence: TGTGCCAGCCGTGGGGGGTACTACGAGCAGTACTTC.

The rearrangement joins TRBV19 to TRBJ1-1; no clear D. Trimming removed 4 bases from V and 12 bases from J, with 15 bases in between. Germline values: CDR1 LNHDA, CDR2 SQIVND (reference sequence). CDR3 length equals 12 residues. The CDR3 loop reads CASSSSIEKTFF. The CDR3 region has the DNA TGTGCCAGTAGTAGCTCCATAGAGAAAACTTTCTTT.

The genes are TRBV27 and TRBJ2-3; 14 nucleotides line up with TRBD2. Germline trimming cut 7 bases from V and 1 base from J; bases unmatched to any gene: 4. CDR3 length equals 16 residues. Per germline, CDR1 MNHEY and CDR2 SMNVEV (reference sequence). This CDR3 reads CASTKGLAGGTDTQYF. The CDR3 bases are TGTGCCAGCACCAAGGGACTAGCGGGGGGCACAGATACGCAGTATTTT.

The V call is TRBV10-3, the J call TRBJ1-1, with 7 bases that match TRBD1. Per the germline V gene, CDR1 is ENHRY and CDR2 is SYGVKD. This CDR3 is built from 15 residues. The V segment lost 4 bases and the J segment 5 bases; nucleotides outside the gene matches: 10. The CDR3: CAISGTGVGGTEAFF. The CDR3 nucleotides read TGTGCCATCAGTGGTACAGGGGTTGGCGGGACTGAAGCTTTCTTT.

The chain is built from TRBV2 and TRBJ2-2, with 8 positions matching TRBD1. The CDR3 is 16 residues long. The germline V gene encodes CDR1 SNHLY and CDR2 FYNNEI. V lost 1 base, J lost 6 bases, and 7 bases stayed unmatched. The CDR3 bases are TGTGCCAGCAGTGAAGATGGGACAGGATCTCCCGGGGAGCTGTTTTTT. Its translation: CASSEDGTGSPGELFF. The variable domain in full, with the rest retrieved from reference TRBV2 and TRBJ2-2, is EPEVTQTPSHQVTQMGQEVILRCVPISNHLYFYWYRQILGQKVEFLVSFYNNEISEKSEIFDDQFSVERPDGSNFTLKIRSTKLEDSAMYFCASSEDGTGSPGELFFGEGSRLTVL.

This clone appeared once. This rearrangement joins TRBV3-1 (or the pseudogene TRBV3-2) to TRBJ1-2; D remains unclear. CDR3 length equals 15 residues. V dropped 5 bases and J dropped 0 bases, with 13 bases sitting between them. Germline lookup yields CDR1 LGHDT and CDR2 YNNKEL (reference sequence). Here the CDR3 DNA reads TGTGCCAGCAGCTTTAAAACAAATACTAACTATGGCTACACCTTC. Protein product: CASSFKTNTNYGYTF.

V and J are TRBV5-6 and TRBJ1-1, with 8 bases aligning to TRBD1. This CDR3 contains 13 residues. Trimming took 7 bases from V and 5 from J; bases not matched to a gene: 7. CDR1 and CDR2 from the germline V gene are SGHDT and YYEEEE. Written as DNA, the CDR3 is TGTGCCAGCGGGGAACAGGGGGTAACTGAAGCTTTCTTT. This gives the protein CASGEQGVTEAFF.

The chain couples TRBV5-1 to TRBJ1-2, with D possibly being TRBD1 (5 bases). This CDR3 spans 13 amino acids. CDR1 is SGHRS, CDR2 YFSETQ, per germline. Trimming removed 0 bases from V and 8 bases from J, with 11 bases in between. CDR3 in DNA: TGCGCCAGCAGCTTGGTTCAGGGTGGGGGCTACACCTTC. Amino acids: CASSLVQGGGYTF.

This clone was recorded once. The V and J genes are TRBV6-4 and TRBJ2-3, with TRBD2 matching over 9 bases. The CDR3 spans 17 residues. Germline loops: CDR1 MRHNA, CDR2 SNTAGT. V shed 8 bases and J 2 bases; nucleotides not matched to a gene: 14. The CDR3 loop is CASEGSSGKIDTDTQYF. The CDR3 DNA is TGTGCCAGCGAGGGGTCTAGCGGGAAGATTGACACAGATACGCAGTATTTT.

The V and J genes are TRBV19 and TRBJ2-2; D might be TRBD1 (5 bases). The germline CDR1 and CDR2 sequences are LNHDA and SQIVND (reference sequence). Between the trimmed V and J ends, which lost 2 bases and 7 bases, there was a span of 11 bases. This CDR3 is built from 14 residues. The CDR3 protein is CASSISGIRGELFF. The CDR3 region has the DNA TGTGCCAGTAGTATATCAGGGATCCGCGGGGAGCTGTTTTTT. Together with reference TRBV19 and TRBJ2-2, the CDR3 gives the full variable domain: DGGITQSPKYLFRKEGQNVTLSCEQNLNHDAMYWYRQDPGQGLRLIYYSQIVNDFQKGDIAEGYSVSREKKESFPLTVTSAQKNPTAFYLCASSISGIRGELFFGEGSRLTVL.

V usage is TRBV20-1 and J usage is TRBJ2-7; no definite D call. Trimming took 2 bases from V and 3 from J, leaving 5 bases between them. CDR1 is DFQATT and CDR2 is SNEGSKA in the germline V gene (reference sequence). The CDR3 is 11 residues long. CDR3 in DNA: TGCAGTGCTAGAACGGGCTACGAGCAGTACTTC. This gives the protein CSARTGYEQYF.

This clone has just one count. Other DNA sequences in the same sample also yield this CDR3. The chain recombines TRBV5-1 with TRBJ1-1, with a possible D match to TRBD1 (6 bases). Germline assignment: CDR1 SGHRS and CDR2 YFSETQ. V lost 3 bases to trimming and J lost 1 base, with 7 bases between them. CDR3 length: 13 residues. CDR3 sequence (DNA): TGCGCCAGCAGCTCACAGGGGAACACTGAAGCTTTCTTT. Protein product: CASSSQGNTEAFF.

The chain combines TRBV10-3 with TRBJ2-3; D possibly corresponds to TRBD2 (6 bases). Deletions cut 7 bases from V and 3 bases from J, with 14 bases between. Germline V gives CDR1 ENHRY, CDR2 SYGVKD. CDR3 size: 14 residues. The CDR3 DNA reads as TGTGCCATCACCCGGGACTTTTCAACAGATACGCAGTATTTT. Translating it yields CAITRDFSTDTQYF.

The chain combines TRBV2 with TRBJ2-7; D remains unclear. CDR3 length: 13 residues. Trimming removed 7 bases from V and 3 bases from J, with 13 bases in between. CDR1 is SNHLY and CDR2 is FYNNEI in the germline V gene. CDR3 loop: CASKSQERYEQYF. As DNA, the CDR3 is TGTGCCAGCAAGAGTCAAGAACGCTACGAGCAGTACTTC.

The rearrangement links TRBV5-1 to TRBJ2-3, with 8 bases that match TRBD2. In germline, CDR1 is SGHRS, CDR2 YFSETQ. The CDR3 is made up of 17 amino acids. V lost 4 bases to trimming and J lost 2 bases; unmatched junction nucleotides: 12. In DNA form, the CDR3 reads TGCGCCAGCAGCCCTTCGGGTAGCGGGACATACACAGATACGCAGTATTTT. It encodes CASSPSGSGTYTDTQYF.

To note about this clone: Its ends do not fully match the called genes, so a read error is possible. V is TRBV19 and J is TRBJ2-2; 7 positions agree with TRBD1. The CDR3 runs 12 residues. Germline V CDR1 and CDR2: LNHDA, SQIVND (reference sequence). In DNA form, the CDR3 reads TGCGCGACAGGGCACCCCTACCGGGAGCTGTTTTTT. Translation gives CATGHPYRELFF. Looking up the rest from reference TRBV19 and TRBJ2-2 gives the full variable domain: DGGITQSPKYLFRKEGQNVTLSCEQNLNHDAMYWYRQDPGQGLRLIYYSQIVNDFQKGDIAEGYSVSREKKESFPLTVTSAQKNPTAFYLCATGHPYRELFFGEGSRLTVL.

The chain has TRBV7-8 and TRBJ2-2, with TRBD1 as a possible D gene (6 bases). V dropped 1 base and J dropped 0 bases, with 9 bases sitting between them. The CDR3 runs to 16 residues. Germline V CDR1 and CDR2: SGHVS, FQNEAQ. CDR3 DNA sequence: TGTGCCAGCAGCTTAGGGACAGTCGCGAACACCGGGGAGCTGTTTTTT. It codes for CASSLGTVANTGELFF.

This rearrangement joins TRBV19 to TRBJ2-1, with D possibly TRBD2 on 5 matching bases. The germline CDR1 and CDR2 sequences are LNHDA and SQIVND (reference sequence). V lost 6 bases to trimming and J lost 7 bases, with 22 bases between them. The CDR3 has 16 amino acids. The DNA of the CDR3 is TGTGCCAGTAGGGCGGCGTGGATTAGCGAGGATAATGAGCAGTTCTTC. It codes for CASRAAWISEDNEQFF.

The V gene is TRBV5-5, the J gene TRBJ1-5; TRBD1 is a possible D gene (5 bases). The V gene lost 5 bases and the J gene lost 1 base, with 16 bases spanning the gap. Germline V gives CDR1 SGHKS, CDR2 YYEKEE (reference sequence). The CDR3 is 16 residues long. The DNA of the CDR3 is TGTGCCAGCAGTGAGCACCCGGGGGGGAGCAATCAGCCCCAGCATTTT. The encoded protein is CASSEHPGGSNQPQHF.

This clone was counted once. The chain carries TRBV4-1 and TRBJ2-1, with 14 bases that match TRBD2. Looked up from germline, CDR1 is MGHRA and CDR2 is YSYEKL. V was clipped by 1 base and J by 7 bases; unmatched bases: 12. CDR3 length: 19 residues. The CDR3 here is CASSQGRLGLAGERNEQFF. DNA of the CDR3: TGCGCCAGCAGCCAAGGCCGCCTGGGACTAGCGGGAGAAAGGAATGAGCAGTTCTTC.

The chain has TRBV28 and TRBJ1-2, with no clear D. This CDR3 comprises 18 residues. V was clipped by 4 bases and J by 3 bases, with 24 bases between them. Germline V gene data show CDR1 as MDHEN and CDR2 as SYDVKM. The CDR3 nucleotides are TGTGCCAGCAGTTACGCTGGAGTGTTGGCGGGGTGGGACTATGGCTACACCTTC. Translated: CASSYAGVLAGWDYGYTF.